The rows below give T cell receptor beta chains drawn from one sample of a study of identifying expanded T cells in peripheral blood. Measured with immunoSEQ multiplex PCR; TCRdb has only the in-frame clones, and not every one. The sample lists 100,000 to 110,000 clones, approximately 88% occurring once. The material sequenced was blood. These receptors originate from a person between 18 and 75 years old in good health. Both conserved end residues are part of each CDR3. The D gene is left open where the match is weak. Some rows mark clone size as missing; the rest say once, few, many or name a class of expanded clone.

j_gene,v_gene,abundance,d_gene,CDR3aa,CDR3nt
TRBJ1-1,TRBV18,.,.,CASSHSRDTQGAFF,TGTGCCAGCTCACATTCCCGGGACACCCAGGGGGCTTTCTTT
TRBJ1-5,TRBV18,.,TRBD1,CASSQGQDSNQPQHF,TGTGCCAGCTCACAGGGACAGGATAGCAATCAGCCCCAGCATTTT
TRBJ1-2,TRBV21-1,.,.,CASSTEDGTDVWGYTF,TGTGCCAGCAGCACGGAAGACGGGACAGACGTTTGGGGCTACACCTTC
TRBJ2-6,TRBV4-1,.,TRBD1,CASSRTGDPGANVLTF,TGCGCCAGCAGCCGGACAGGGGATCCTGGGGCCAACGTCCTGACTTTC
TRBJ2-2,TRBV7-8,.,TRBD1,CASSRRDRPNTGELFF,TGTGCCAGCAGCAGACGGGACAGGCCGAACACCGGGGAGCTGTTTTTT
TRBJ1-4,TRBV5-1,.,.,CASSSDGATNEKLFF,TGCGCCAGCAGCTCGGACGGTGCAACTAATGAAAAACTGTTTTTT
TRBJ1-3,TRBV6-5,.,.,CASKTGTSSGNTIYF,TGTGCCAGCAAAACAGGGACGAGCTCTGGAAACACCATATATTTT
TRBJ2-3,TRBV7-2,.,.,CASSFDASSDTQYF,TGTGCCAGCAGCTTTGATGCCTCATCAGATACGCAGTATTTT
TRBJ2-2,TRBV4-2,.,TRBD2,CASSQVGGAGELFF,TGTGCCAGCAGCCAAGTCGGGGGGGCCGGGGAGCTGTTTTTT
TRBJ2-6,TRBV27,.,.,CASSLWGVQGALSGANVLTF,TGTGCCAGCAGTTTATGGGGGGTACAGGGTGCTCTTTCTGGGGCCAACGTCCTGACTTTC
TRBJ1-2,TRBV6-5,.,.,CASSLDPRNYGYTF,TGTGCCAGCAGCTTGGACCCTCGTAACTATGGCTACACCTTC
TRBJ2-6,TRBV29-1,.,.,CSVFSRQGTTGANVLTF,TGCAGCGTTTTCTCGCGACAGGGGACTACTGGGGCCAACGTCCTGACTTTC
TRBJ2-1,TRBV7-3,.,TRBD2,CASSELAGAGNEQFF,TGTGCCAGCAGCGAACTAGCGGGGGCTGGGAATGAGCAGTTCTTC
TRBJ1-1,TRBV5-1,.,.,CASSPATINTEAFF,TGCGCCAGCAGCCCCGCTACCATTAACACTGAAGCTTTCTTT
TRBJ2-6,TRBV5-1,.,.,CASSRGGAASGANVLTF,TGCGCCAGCAGCCGAGGAGGCGCTGCCTCTGGGGCCAACGTCCTGACTTTC
TRBJ1-5,TRBV10-3,few,.,CAISAGGSGGNQPQHF,TGTGCCATCAGTGCTGGGGGCTCAGGGGGCAATCAGCCCCAGCATTTT
TRBJ2-7,TRBV2,.,.,CATLGGLEQYF,TGTGCCACCCTGGGGGGGCTCGAGCAGTACTTC
TRBJ2-3,TRBV9,.,.,CASSVAGGAGTDTQYF,TGTGCCAGCAGCGTAGCTGGGGGGGCGGGCACAGATACGCAGTATTTT
TRBJ1-2,TRBV4-2,once,.,CASSQAGVLLDGYTF,TGTGCCAGCAGCCAAGCCGGAGTCCTCCTAGATGGCTACACCTTC
TRBJ1-1,TRBV5-1,once,.,CASSLEVGNTEAFF,TGCGCCAGCAGCTTGGAAGTGGGGAACACTGAAGCTTTCTTT
TRBJ2-2,TRBV5-1,.,TRBD1,CASSVKQGGITGELFF,TGCGCCAGCAGCGTTAAACAGGGGGGAATCACCGGGGAGCTGTTTTTT
TRBJ2-1,TRBV29-1,.,TRBD2,CSVEVRGGGGINEQFF,TGCAGCGTTGAGGTCCGTGGCGGGGGAGGTATCAATGAGCAGTTCTTC
TRBJ1-2,TRBV4-2,.,TRBD1,CASSPYYTQIEGQGEIYGYTF,TGTGCCAGCAGCCCGTACTATACACAAATTGAGGGACAGGGGGAAATCTATGGCTACACCTTC
TRBJ1-1,TRBV2,.,.,CASSLRPGPMNTEAFF,TGTGCCAGCAGCTTACGCCCGGGACCTATGAACACTGAAGCTTTCTTT
TRBJ1-1,TRBV10-3,.,.,CAISDRTVSTEAFF,TGTGCCATCAGTGATAGGACAGTTAGCACTGAAGCTTTCTTT
TRBJ2-1,TRBV7-9,.,.,CASTSGRPLNEQFF,TGTGCCAGCACCTCAGGGAGGCCGCTCAATGAGCAGTTCTTC
TRBJ1-1,TRBV27,.,.,CASSLLQGRAFF,TGTGCCAGCAGTTTATTACAGGGTAGAGCTTTCTTT
TRBJ1-2,TRBV4-3,.,TRBD1,CASSPESGTGRGYTF,TGCGCCAGCAGCCCCGAGTCAGGGACAGGCCGGGGCTACACCTTC
TRBJ2-3,TRBV27,.,.,CASSFPGVLPDTQYF,TGTGCCAGCAGTTTTCCGGGCGTCCTCCCAGATACGCAGTATTTT
TRBJ1-2,TRBV6-6,.,.,CASSIRQANYGYTF,TGTGCCAGCAGCATACGACAGGCTAACTATGGCTACACCTTC
TRBJ2-7,TRBV4-1,.,TRBD2,CASSPGLAGAWEQYF,TGCGCCAGCAGCCCCGGACTAGCGGGGGCTTGGGAGCAGTACTTC